What follows describes a single T cell receptor (beta chain). These data originate in a study of blood T cell repertoires in COVID-19. As for the study in general: Italy, Spain and the United States were the sources of the convalescent and acute COVID-19 samples. Sources were T cells, B-cell-depleted T cells, or PBMCs; the material itself was cDNA or gDNA.

In the original processing: Amplification from reference gene primers served as the basis for estimated nucleated cell counts. The repertoire was sequenced with immunoSEQ multiplex PCR; TCRdb's copy has only in-frame clones and lacks some. V and J calls and clone size follow that table, whereas D and trimming were derived from the DNA. The sample carries under 300,000 clones, 81% recorded once. Germline loops: CDR1 LGHNT, CDR2 FRNRAP. V was pared by 0 bases and J by 13 bases, with 0 bases of the junction left unmatched. The CDR3 has 12 residues. The sample comprised peripheral blood. This clonotype was obtained from a woman aged 55-70 years with active or convalescent COVID-19. The chain combines TRBV12-5 with TRBJ1-6; 7 nucleotides match TRBD1. The chain's CDR3 is CASGLVRGPLHF. The CDR3 region has the DNA TGTGCTAGTGGTTTGGTCAGGGGGCCCCTCCACTTT.